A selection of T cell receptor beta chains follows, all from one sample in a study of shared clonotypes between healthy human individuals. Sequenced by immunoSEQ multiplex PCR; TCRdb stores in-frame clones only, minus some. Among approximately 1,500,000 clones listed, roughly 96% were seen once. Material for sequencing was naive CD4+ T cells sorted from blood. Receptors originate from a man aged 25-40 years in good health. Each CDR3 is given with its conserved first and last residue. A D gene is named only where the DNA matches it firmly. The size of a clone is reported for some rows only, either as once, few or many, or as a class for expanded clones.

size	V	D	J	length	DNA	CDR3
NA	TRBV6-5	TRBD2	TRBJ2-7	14	TGTGCCAGCAGTTCCCCTGCGACTAGCGCCATTTCGTACTTC	CASSSPATSAISYF
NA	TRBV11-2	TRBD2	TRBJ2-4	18	TGTGCCAGCAGCTCCTATAGGGGCGGGAGGGGGATTGAGGACATTCAGTACTTC	CASSSYRGGRGIEDIQYF
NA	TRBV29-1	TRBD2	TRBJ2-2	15	TGCAGCGCCATGGGACTAGCGGGAGGAGCCGGGGAGCTGTTTTTT	CSAMGLAGGAGELFF
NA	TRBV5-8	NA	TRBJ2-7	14	TGTGCCAGCAGCTTGGCCGCAGGCTCCTACGAGCAGTACTTC	CASSLAAGSYEQYF
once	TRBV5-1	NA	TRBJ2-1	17	TGCGCCAGCAGCTTCCCCTTCCGGGGGCTCGAGGTAAATGAGCAGTTCTTC	CASSFPFRGLEVNEQFF
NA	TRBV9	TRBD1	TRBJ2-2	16	TGTGCCAGCAGCGTGCTGGACAGGGGGGGCACCGGGGAGCTGTTTTTT	CASSVLDRGGTGELFF
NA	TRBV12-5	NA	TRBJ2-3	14	TGTGCTAGTGGTCGACGGTCTTTCACAGATACGCAGTATTTT	CASGRRSFTDTQYF
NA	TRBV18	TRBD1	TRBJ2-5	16	TGTGCCAGCTCACCCTGGACAGGCTCTGAGAAAGAGACCCAGTACTTC	CASSPWTGSEKETQYF
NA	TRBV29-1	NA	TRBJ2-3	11	TGCAGCGTTGGTGCCGGAGATACGCAGTATTTT	CSVGAGDTQYF
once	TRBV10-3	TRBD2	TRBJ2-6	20	TGTGCCATCACCCCGAACGTTAGGACTAGCGGTAGGTCTGGGGCCAACGTCCTGACTTTC	CAITPNVRTSGRSGANVLTF
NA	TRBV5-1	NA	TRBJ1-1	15	TGCGCCAGCAGCATACCGGGACGGTTGAACACTGAAGCTTTCTTT	CASSIPGRLNTEAFF
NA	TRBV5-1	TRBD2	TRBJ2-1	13	TGCGCCAGCAGCTTGGGGGAGGGTGGTGAGCAGTTCTTC	CASSLGEGGEQFF
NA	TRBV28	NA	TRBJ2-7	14	TGTGCCAGCAGAAAACGGACAGTTACCCCGGGCGCGTACTTC	CASRKRTVTPGAYF
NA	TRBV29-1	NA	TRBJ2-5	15	TGCAGCCGCCCTTCTCCGGACAGACATAGGGAGACCCAGTACTTC	CSRPSPDRHRETQYF
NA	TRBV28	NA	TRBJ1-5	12	TGTGCCAGCACCCTAAACAGTCAGCCCCAGCATTTT	CASTLNSQPQHF
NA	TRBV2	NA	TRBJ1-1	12	TGTGCCAGTCTAGTTCGGGAGACAGAAGCTTTCTTT	CASLVRETEAFF
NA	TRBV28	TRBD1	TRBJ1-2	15	TGTGCCAGCCGGTGGAGGGGACAGGGGACATATGGCTACACCTTC	CASRWRGQGTYGYTF
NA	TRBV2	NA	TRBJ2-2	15	TGTGCCAGCAGTGAAGTTGCGGGTCTACACGGGGAGCTGTTTTTT	CASSEVAGLHGELFF
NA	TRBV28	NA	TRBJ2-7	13	TGTGCCAGCAGTTTAGCTGTAGCCTACGAGCAGTACTTC	CASSLAVAYEQYF
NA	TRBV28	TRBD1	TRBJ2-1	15	TGTGCCAGCAGTTCCGCCGGACAGGGCCGGTCTGAGCAGTTCTTC	CASSSAGQGRSEQFF
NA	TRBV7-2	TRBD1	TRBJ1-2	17	TGTGCCAGCAGCTTTCTAACCCTACGGGACAGGAACGATGGCTACACCTTC	CASSFLTLRDRNDGYTF
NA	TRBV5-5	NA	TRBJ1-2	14	TGTGCCAGCAGCTTCCCCCGCAGGGCCCAAGGCTACACCTTC	CASSFPRRAQGYTF
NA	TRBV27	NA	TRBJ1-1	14	TGTGCCAGCAGTTTATTTATGTTACAGGGTGAAGCTTTCTTT	CASSLFMLQGEAFF
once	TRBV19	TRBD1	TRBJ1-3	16	TGTGCCAGTAGACCGGGACAGGAGCCCTCTGGAAACACCATATATTTT	CASRPGQEPSGNTIYF
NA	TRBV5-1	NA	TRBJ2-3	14	TGCGCCAGCACCCATCGTGGGGACACAGATACGCAGTATTTT	CASTHRGDTDTQYF
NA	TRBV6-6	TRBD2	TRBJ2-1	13	TGTGCCAGCAGTAAAAGGACTAGGGATGAGCAGTTCTTC	CASSKRTRDEQFF
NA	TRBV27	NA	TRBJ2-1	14	TGTGCCAGCAAGGTGGTAGACCTCTACAATGAGCAGTTCTTC	CASKVVDLYNEQFF
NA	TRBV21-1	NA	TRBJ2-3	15	TGTGCCAGCAGCAAAGATGACAGGGACACAGATACGCAGTATTTT	CASSKDDRDTDTQYF
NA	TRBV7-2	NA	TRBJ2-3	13	TGTGCCAGCAGCTTAGCCCGCACAGATACGCAGTATTTT	CASSLARTDTQYF
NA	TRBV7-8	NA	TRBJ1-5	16	TGTGCCGGCAGCGGCGGGACTGCCAATAGCAATCAGCCCCAGCATTTT	CAGSGGTANSNQPQHF
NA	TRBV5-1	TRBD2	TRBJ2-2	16	TGCGCCAGCAGCCCTGGTGGGGGGGCGAACACCGGGGAGCTGTTTTTT	CASSPGGGANTGELFF